The 6 T cell receptor beta chains reported below all come from one sample, sequenced in a study of blood T cell repertoires in COVID-19. Data came from immunoSEQ multiplex PCR; TCRdb stores just in-frame clones and leaves some out. The table includes more than 75,000 clones, 85% to 90% detected once. Input material: peripheral blood. The receptors stem from a woman of 80 years or more with active COVID-19.

The chain is built from TRBV3-1 (or the pseudogene TRBV3-2) and TRBJ2-1; D perhaps matches TRBD2 (5 bases). The CDR3 runs 17 residues. CDR1 is LGHDT, CDR2 YNNKEL, per germline (reference sequence). V was pared by 4 bases and J by 6 bases, with 22 bases between. CDR3 sequence (DNA): TGTGCCAGCAGCCCCCTCCATAGCGCCCGATGGGTCAATGAGCAGTTCTTC. This encodes CASSPLHSARWVNEQFF.

The chain couples TRBV5-1 to TRBJ2-6, with 15 bases identical to TRBD2. The J segment lost 2 bases and the V segment lost 0 bases, leaving 9 bases of the junction unmatched. This CDR3 contains 21 residues. In germline, CDR1 is SGHRS, CDR2 YFSETQ. The CDR3 spells CASSLAGTSGRRVAGANVLTF. The CDR3 bases are TGCGCCAGCAGCTTGGCCGGGACTAGCGGGAGGAGGGTCGCTGGGGCCAACGTCCTGACTTTC.

The rearrangement links TRBV3-1 (or the pseudogene TRBV3-2) to TRBJ2-3; D unclear. V was trimmed by 0 bases and J by 2 bases, leaving 12 bases between them. The CDR3 runs to 16 residues. In germline, CDR1 is LGHDT, CDR2 YNNKEL (reference sequence). CDR3 coding DNA: TGTGCCAGCAGCCAAGAGGGCCACCGATTCACAGATACGCAGTATTTT. It encodes CASSQEGHRFTDTQYF.

This clone was counted a single time. The V and J genes are TRBV5-1 and TRBJ1-4; 8 bases fit TRBD1. The germline gives CDR1 SGHRS, CDR2 YFSETQ. This CDR3 is built from 14 residues. The ends lost 2 bases at V and 14 bases at J; junction bases unmatched: 11. The CDR3 sequence: CASSLQGVGSPLFF. The CDR3 region has the DNA TGCGCCAGCAGCTTACAGGGGGTGGGTTCGCCGCTGTTTTTT.

The V and J genes are TRBV7-2 and TRBJ1-3; possibly TRBD1 for D (6 bases). Germline V lookup: CDR1 SGHTA, CDR2 FQGNSA. This CDR3 comprises 13 residues. V was cut by 5 bases and J by 2 bases, with 7 bases left in between. The CDR3 reads CASSTGTGNTIYF. CDR3 DNA: TGTGCCAGCAGCACAGGGACTGGAAACACCATATATTTT.

Here the CDR3 DNA reads TGTGCCAGCAGCGCCCGAGGGGGTTCACCCCTCCACTTT. Translated, it gives CASSARGGSPLHF. V and J are TRBV9 and TRBJ1-6, with D perhaps TRBD1 (6 bases). This CDR3 contains 13 residues. The V end was cut by 3 bases, the J end by 9 bases, with 10 bases between. Germline V CDR1 and CDR2: SGDLS, YYNGEE.